A single sample gave rise to the 24 T cell receptor beta chains below, sequenced in a study of a mutant IDH1 vaccine in newly diagnosed glioma. Only in-frame clones appear in the TCRdb table, and some are missing; sequencing was by immunoSEQ multiplex PCR. The table lists about 88,000 clones, around 80% of them singletons. Noted time point: baseline, week 1 (first vaccination visit). Noted treatment: pre-vaccination baseline after standard-of-care therapy. Here the sequenced sample was PBMCs, taken from a glioma patient treated with radiotherapy, temozolomide or both. The receptors derive from a man aged 35-49 years with glioma. Some clones in this sample may be carry-over from other donors' samples.

The chain recombines TRBV4-1 with TRBJ1-4; a possible D gene is TRBD1 (6 bases). V was pared by 4 bases and J by 0 bases, with 21 bases between. The CDR3 extends over 19 amino acids. In germline, CDR1 is MGHRA, CDR2 YSYEKL. The CDR3 coding sequence is TGCGCCAGCAGCCCCAGACCCATGGAACACAGGGCAACTAATGAAAAACTGTTTTTT. Translated, it gives CASSPRPMEHRATNEKLFF.

This clone was counted a single time. The rearrangement uses TRBV5-1 and TRBJ1-2; D unresolved. The CDR3 runs to 12 residues. Trimming left V 4 bases short and J 6 bases short, with 10 bases between. Germline CDR1 SGHRS, CDR2 YFSETQ. CDR3 bases: TGCGCCAGCAGCCCAGCCGAAGATGGCTACACCTTC. Protein sequence: CASSPAEDGYTF.

The chain employs TRBV11-2 and TRBJ2-7; maybe TRBD1 (5 bases). This CDR3 contains 12 residues. CDR1 SGHAT and CDR2 FQNNGV come from the germline V gene. V was trimmed by 5 bases and J by 3 bases, leaving 8 bases between them. The CDR3 sequence: CASSRQRYEQYF. CDR3 bases: TGTGCCAGCAGCAGACAGCGCTACGAGCAGTACTTC.

This clone showed up just a few times. The chain has TRBV7-9 and TRBJ1-2, with 9 positions matching TRBD1. The junction had 5 bases not matched to a gene; V was cut back by 5 bases and J by 4 bases. The germline gives CDR1 SEHNR, CDR2 FQNEAQ (reference sequence). This CDR3 has 14 residues. DNA of the CDR3: TGTGCCAGCAGCGGGACAGGGTTATCCTATGGCTACACCTTC. This gives the protein CASSGTGLSYGYTF.

The J gene is TRBJ1-6, the V gene TRBV6-5; TRBD1 might be the D (6 bases). Trimming left V 3 bases short and J 8 bases short, with 14 bases between. CDR3 length: 15 residues. Germline values: CDR1 MNHEY, CDR2 SVGAGI. The DNA of the CDR3 is TGTGCCAGCAGTTATCAGGACAGCGTATATTCACCCCTCCACTTT. This encodes CASSYQDSVYSPLHF.

This rearrangement joins TRBV7-9 to TRBJ2-2; D gene uncertain. CDR3 size: 13 residues. V lost 2 bases to trimming and J lost 4 bases, with 5 bases between them. Germline CDR1 SEHNR, CDR2 FQNEAQ (reference sequence). CDR3 in amino acids: CASSLSGTGELFF. CDR3 DNA sequence: TGTGCCAGCAGCTTATCTGGCACCGGGGAGCTGTTTTTT.

The V call is TRBV5-4, the J call TRBJ2-5; a weak D match, TRBD1 (5 bases). This CDR3 region has 14 residues. The V gene's germline CDR1 is SGHNT and CDR2 YYREEE (reference sequence). V lost 0 bases, J lost 5 bases, and 11 bases lay in between. This CDR3 is CASSLEGRVETQYF. CDR3 coding DNA: TGTGCCAGCAGCTTGGAGGGCAGGGTCGAGACCCAGTACTTC.

The sample holds many counts of this clone. The chain uses TRBV5-1 and TRBJ1-6, with TRBD1 as a possible D gene (5 bases). The CDR3 length is 14 residues. CDR1 and CDR2 from the germline V gene are SGHRS and YFSETQ. V was pared by 1 base and J by 7 bases, with 9 bases between. In DNA form, the CDR3 reads TGCGCCAGCAGCTTGTACGGGGCCAATTCACCCCTCCACTTT. Translated: CASSLYGANSPLHF.

V gene TRBV30 combines with J gene TRBJ1-6, with 7 bases lining up with TRBD1. J gave up 6 bases and V 5 bases, and 1 base lay outside the gene matches. The CDR3 length is 12 residues. Germline V gene lookup returns CDR1 GTSNPN and CDR2 SVGIG (reference sequence). DNA of the CDR3: TGTGCCTGGGACAGGGTTAATTCACCCCTCCACTTT. It encodes CAWDRVNSPLHF. Looking up the rest from reference TRBV30 and TRBJ1-6 gives the full variable domain: SQTIHQWPATLVQPVGSPLSLECTVEGTSNPNLYWYRQAAGRGLQLLFYSVGIGQISSEVPQNLSASRPQDRQFILSSKKLLLSDSGFYLCAWDRVNSPLHFGNGTRLTVT.

The rearrangement joins TRBV2 to TRBJ2-2; 11 nucleotides line up with TRBD2. With 10 bases clipped from V and 7 bases from J, the junction kept 8 bases outside the gene matches. Per the germline V gene, CDR1 is SNHLY and CDR2 is FYNNEI. CDR3 size: 14 residues. In DNA form, the CDR3 reads TGTGCCATCCTTACCGGGACTAGCGGCGGGGAGCTGTTTTTT. This sequence encodes CAILTGTSGGELFF.

The gene calls are TRBV29-1 and TRBJ1-2; unclear D gene. Per germline, CDR1 SQVTM and CDR2 ANQGSEA. The CDR3 consists of 8 residues. V gave up 7 bases and J gave up 8 bases, with 5 bases separating them. CDR3 amino acids: CSASGYTF. The CDR3 nucleotides read TGCAGCGCTAGCGGCTACACCTTC.

The chain employs TRBV7-2 and TRBJ2-7, with 8 bases lining up with TRBD1. CDR1 and CDR2 from the germline V gene are SGHTA and FQGNSA. The CDR3 consists of 14 residues. V was pared by 5 bases and J by 6 bases, with 9 bases of the junction left unmatched. CDR3 nucleotide sequence: TGTGCCAGCAGCCCCGGAAGACAGGGGAGCGAGCAGTACTTC. Protein sequence: CASSPGRQGSEQYF.

This chain connects TRBV19 to TRBJ1-2; tentative D call: TRBD1 (5 bases). This CDR3 region has 16 residues. V dropped 7 bases and J dropped 2 bases, with 20 bases sitting between them. Germline V gives CDR1 LNHDA, CDR2 SQIVND (reference sequence). CDR3 amino acids: CASTRSGGPQNYGYTF. The CDR3 DNA reads TGTGCCAGTACCCGGTCGGGGGGTCCCCAAAACTATGGCTACACCTTC.

The V gene is TRBV18, the J gene TRBJ2-1; a weak D match, TRBD1 (6 bases). Per the germline V gene, CDR1 is KGHSH and CDR2 is LQKENI. V lost 1 base and J 8 bases, leaving 12 bases between the germline ends. The CDR3 extends over 14 amino acids. The chain's CDR3 is CASSPRHRADEQFF. In DNA form, the CDR3 reads TGTGCCAGCTCACCACGGCACAGGGCCGATGAGCAGTTCTTC.

V is TRBV29-1 and J is TRBJ1-1, with TRBD1 as a possible D gene (5 bases). V was pared by 4 bases and J by 5 bases, with 8 bases between. Germline-derived CDR1 and CDR2 are SQVTM and ANQGSEA. This CDR3 has 11 amino acids. The CDR3 DNA reads TGCAGCGTTGTTGGGGGAACTGAAGCTTTCTTT. Its translation is CSVVGGTEAFF.

The chain joins TRBV7-2 to TRBJ2-7; unclear D gene. The germline gives CDR1 SGHTA, CDR2 FQGNSA. Trimming shortened V by 3 bases and J by 2 bases, and 8 bases separated the two germline ends. This CDR3 is 13 amino acids long. The CDR3 protein is CASSFSRTYEQYF. DNA for the CDR3: TGTGCCAGCAGCTTTTCTCGAACCTACGAGCAGTACTTC.

The rearrangement uses TRBV7-9 and TRBJ2-7, with D possibly TRBD1 on 5 matching bases. V lost 5 bases and J lost 7, with 15 bases in between. CDR1 and CDR2 from the germline V gene are SEHNR and FQNEAQ (reference sequence). The CDR3 totals 13 residues. CDR3 amino acids: CASSTVVKGEQYF. Written as DNA, the CDR3 is TGTGCCAGCAGCACCGTCGTGAAGGGGGAGCAGTACTTC.

The V gene is TRBV4-1, the J gene TRBJ2-7; D remains ambiguous. Trimming left V 4 bases short and J 0 bases short, with 13 bases between. The CDR3 runs 15 residues. CDR1 and CDR2 from the germline V gene are MGHRA and YSYEKL. CDR3 in DNA: TGCGCCAGCAGCCCCATACCGGACGGCTCCTACGAGCAGTACTTC. Translation: CASSPIPDGSYEQYF.

V and J are TRBV4-1 and TRBJ1-2, with a tentative D call TRBD1 (6 bases). Trimming cost V 2 bases and J 7 bases, with 17 bases left between them. The germline V gene has CDR1 MGHRA and CDR2 YSYEKL. The CDR3 consists of 15 residues. For the CDR3, the DNA is TGCGCCAGCAGCCAAAACCCGGGGGGGGGCTTTGGCTACACCTTC. It encodes CASSQNPGGGFGYTF.

The J gene is TRBJ1-2, the V gene TRBV6-5; D is unclear. The CDR3 runs 12 residues. V dropped 6 bases and J dropped 5 bases, with 10 bases sitting between them. Germline V gene sequence: CDR1 MNHEY, CDR2 SVGAGI. The CDR3 loop reads CASRFDPYGYTF. CDR3 nucleotide sequence: TGTGCCAGCAGATTCGACCCGTATGGCTACACCTTC.

This clone is a singleton in its sample. This chain connects TRBV7-9 to TRBJ2-3; D might be TRBD1 (6 bases). Looked up from germline, CDR1 is SEHNR and CDR2 is FQNEAQ (reference sequence). V shed 5 bases and J shed 0 bases, with 15 bases lying between them. CDR3 size: 16 residues. The CDR3: CASSPEGTLSTDTQYF. DNA for the CDR3: TGTGCCAGCAGCCCCGAGGGGACACTTAGCACAGATACGCAGTATTTT.

The chain uses TRBV6-5 and TRBJ2-7; D tentatively reads TRBD1 or TRBD2 (5 bases each). Per the germline V gene, CDR1 is MNHEY and CDR2 is SVGAGI. The CDR3 is 16 residues long. Deletions cut 0 bases from V and 0 bases from J, with 12 bases between. The CDR3 region is CASSYSGVGASYEQYF. Written as DNA, the CDR3 is TGTGCCAGCAGTTACTCGGGGGTAGGGGCCTCCTACGAGCAGTACTTC.

V is TRBV19 and J is TRBJ1-5; 8 positions match TRBD1. This CDR3 contains 16 residues. From germline, CDR1 is LNHDA and CDR2 SQIVND (reference sequence). V was clipped by 5 bases and J by 1 base; unmatched bases: 7. The CDR3 loop is CASSPWTGTSNQPQHF. The DNA of the CDR3 is TGTGCCAGTAGTCCTTGGACAGGGACGAGCAATCAGCCCCAGCATTTT.

J is TRBJ1-3 and V is TRBV2, with D hard to call. Per the germline V gene, CDR1 is SNHLY and CDR2 is FYNNEI. CDR3 length equals 13 residues. Trimming pared 7 bases from V and 0 bases from J, leaving 7 bases between. As DNA, the CDR3 is TGTGCCAGCAAGGTCAGCTCTGGAAACACCATATATTTT. Translating it yields CASKVSSGNTIYF.